The T cell receptor beta chain described here comes from a study of shared clonotypes between healthy human individuals. Study-wide points: Unshared clonotypes carried lower generation probabilities than those common to all four donors.

Produced via immunoSEQ multiplex PCR; TCRdb's table is partial and in-frame only. The sample lists about a million clones; approximately 77% were seen once. Concerning this clone: The antigen remains undetermined.

Germline CDR1 and CDR2: LNHDA and SQIVND (reference sequence). The CDR3 has 13 residues. Trimming stripped 2 bases from V and 5 bases from J, with 9 bases between. The sequence derives from a man aged 18 to 29 in good health. Some clones in this sample may be carry-over from other donors' samples. Sequences were obtained from memory CD4+ T cells from PBMCs. Subset described: CD45RA-negative fraction. This rearrangement joins TRBV19 to TRBJ2-5; D assignment may be TRBD1 or TRBD2 (5 bases each). The CDR3 is CASSIRGVETQYF. In DNA form, the CDR3 reads TGTGCCAGTAGTATAAGGGGAGTTGAGACCCAGTACTTC.